This T cell receptor (beta chain) is from a study of blood T cell repertoires in COVID-19. Study overall: T cells, B-cell-depleted T cells, or PBMCs supplied cDNA or gDNA.

The CDR3 runs to 14 residues. CDR1 and CDR2 from the germline V gene are KGHSH and LQKENI. Trimming took 2 bases from V and 3 from J, leaving 8 bases between them. Data came from immunoSEQ multiplex PCR; TCRdb stores just in-frame clones and leaves some out. The sample has approximately 76,000 clones, approximately 90% seen once; the top ten hold just over 8%. Source material: peripheral blood. The rearrangement uses TRBV18 and TRBJ1-5; D perhaps matches TRBD1 (5 bases). This sequence was found in a man aged 25 to 40 with acute or convalescent COVID-19. DNA of the CDR3: TGTGCCAGCTCACCAGGGGCCTACAATCAGCCCCAGCATTTT. Its translation: CASSPGAYNQPQHF.